These T cell receptor beta chains were read from a single sample in a study of cytomegalovirus exposure and HLA in healthy donors. Data came from immunoSEQ multiplex PCR; TCRdb stores just in-frame clones and leaves some out. The sample records 120,000 to 150,000 clones, 80% to 90% being singletons. Sequencing input: PBMCs. These receptors were collected from a man aged 18 to 35 in good health and CMV-seropositive. Each CDR3 is given with its conserved first and last residue. Each record gives: clone size, J gene, V gene, D gene, CDR3 DNA, CDR3 protein. A D gene is named only where the DNA matches it firmly. Some rows have no size entry. The others give once, few or many, or a class for an expanded clone.

size: .; J: TRBJ2-7; V: TRBV7-2; D: .; DNA: TGTGCCAGCAGCTTGGTTGCGGATGCTTCCTACGAGCAGTACTTC; CDR3: CASSLVADASYEQYF
size: .; J: TRBJ2-1; V: TRBV23-1; D: TRBD2; DNA: TGCGCCAGCAGTCAAGCCAGCGGGGGGGGCGATGAGCAGTTCTTC; CDR3: CASSQASGGGDEQFF
size: once; J: TRBJ2-7; V: TRBV6-6; D: TRBD1; DNA: TGTGCCAGCAGTAGAAATACAGGGGTTAAAAACTACGAGCAGTACTTC; CDR3: CASSRNTGVKNYEQYF
size: .; J: TRBJ2-7; V: TRBV5-1; D: .; DNA: TGCGCCAGCAGCTTGAGCGTACGCGCCCTTTCCAACGAGCAGTACTTC; CDR3: CASSLSVRALSNEQYF
size: .; J: TRBJ2-5; V: TRBV13; D: TRBD1; DNA: TGTGCCAGCAGATCTCCCGACAGGGGATCAGAGACCCAGTACTTC; CDR3: CASRSPDRGSETQYF
size: .; J: TRBJ1-1; V: TRBV19; D: .; DNA: TGTGCCAGTGGACGTCAGGGTGTTAGGACTGAAGCTTTCTTT; CDR3: CASGRQGVRTEAFF
size: .; J: TRBJ1-1; V: TRBV6-1; D: TRBD1; DNA: TGTGCCAGCCGGGACAGGGTTTCGAGCACTGAAGCTTTCTTT; CDR3: CASRDRVSSTEAFF
size: few; J: TRBJ2-1; V: TRBV12-5; D: TRBD1; DNA: TGTGCTAGTGGTTCCGATCGGGGCAGGGGGCTAAATATCAACTACAATGAGCAGTTCTTC; CDR3: CASGSDRGRGLNINYNEQFF
size: .; J: TRBJ1-3; V: TRBV27; D: .; DNA: TGTGCCAGCAGTCCAGCAGACAGAAACACCATATATTTT; CDR3: CASSPADRNTIYF
size: .; J: TRBJ2-7; V: TRBV30; D: .; DNA: TGTGCCTGGAGTGGGGGCGGCTCCTACGAGCAGTACTTC; CDR3: CAWSGGGSYEQYF
size: .; J: TRBJ1-5; V: TRBV5-1; D: .; DNA: TGCGCCAGCAGCTTGTCGACAGGACCTGAGCCCCAGCATTTT; CDR3: CASSLSTGPEPQHF